This TCR beta chain was observed in a study of blood T cell repertoires in COVID-19. Whole-study context: The United States, Italy and Spain provided the acute and convalescent COVID-19 samples. T cells, B-cell-depleted T cells, or PBMCs provided the cDNA or gDNA that served as material.

The Seattle patients, enrolled during active infection, were followed longitudinally. Original handling: Estimation of nucleated cell counts relied on the amplification of reference gene primers. Here immunoSEQ multiplex PCR was the method, and the copy in TCRdb shows in-frame clones only, minus some. V and J calls and clone size are those listed in that table; D and trimming were worked out from the DNA. Found here are approximately 150,000 clones, approximately 95% of them singletons; the top ten hold under 2%. The CDR3 is 13 amino acids. The germline V gene encodes CDR1 SGHRS and CDR2 YFSETQ. Trimming left V 6 bases short and J 2 bases short, with 11 bases between.

The sequencing sample was made of peripheral blood. This receptor was identified in a woman between 55 and 75 years old with COVID-19, enrolled during active disease. The V call is TRBV5-1, the J call TRBJ1-2; the D is unclear. The CDR3 loop is CASTHGQNYGYTF. The CDR3 nucleotides are TGCGCCAGCACACATGGCCAGAACTATGGCTACACCTTC.